Following are 2 T cell receptor beta chains from one sample sequenced in a study of blood T cell repertoires in COVID-19. Data came from immunoSEQ multiplex PCR; TCRdb stores just in-frame clones and leaves some out. The sample consists of 230,000 or so clones, 65% to 85% of them appearing once. Sequenced material: peripheral blood. Receptor source: a man aged 40-49 years with active or convalescent COVID-19.

This clone came up a few times. V usage is TRBV5-1 and J usage is TRBJ2-2; TRBD2 matches 11 bases. V dropped 4 bases and J dropped 7; count of bases not matched to a gene: 15. CDR1 and CDR2 (germline): SGHRS, YFSETQ. This CDR3 comprises 18 residues. The CDR3 loop is CASSDGGAGTSGHGELFF. CDR3 DNA: TGCGCCAGCAGCGACGGGGGCGCCGGGACTAGCGGTCACGGGGAGCTGTTTTTT.

The table lists this clone with many counts. The rearrangement joins TRBV27 to TRBJ2-1, with 7 bases lining up with TRBD1. Germline V gene data show CDR1 as MNHEY and CDR2 as SMNVEV (reference sequence). V lost 6 bases and J lost 5; bases outside the gene matches: 7. The CDR3 runs 14 residues. CDR3 DNA: TGTGCCAGCAGCCCCGGACAGGAGAACAATGAGCAGTTCTTC. Translating gives CASSPGQENNEQFF.